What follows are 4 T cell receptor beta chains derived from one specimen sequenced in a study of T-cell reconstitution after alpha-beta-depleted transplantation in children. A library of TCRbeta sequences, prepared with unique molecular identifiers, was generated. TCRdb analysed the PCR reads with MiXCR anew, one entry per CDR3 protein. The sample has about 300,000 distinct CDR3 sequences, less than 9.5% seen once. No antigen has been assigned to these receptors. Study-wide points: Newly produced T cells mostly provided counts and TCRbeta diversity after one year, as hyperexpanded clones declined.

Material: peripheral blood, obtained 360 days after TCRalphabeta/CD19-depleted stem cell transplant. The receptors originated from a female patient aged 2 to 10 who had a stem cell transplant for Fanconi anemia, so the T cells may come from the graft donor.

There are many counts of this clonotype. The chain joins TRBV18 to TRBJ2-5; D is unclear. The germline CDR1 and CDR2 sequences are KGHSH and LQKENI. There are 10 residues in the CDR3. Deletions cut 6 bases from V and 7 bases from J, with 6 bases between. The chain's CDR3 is CASSDGTQYF. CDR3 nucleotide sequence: TGTGCCAGCTCTGATGGGACCCAGTACTTC.

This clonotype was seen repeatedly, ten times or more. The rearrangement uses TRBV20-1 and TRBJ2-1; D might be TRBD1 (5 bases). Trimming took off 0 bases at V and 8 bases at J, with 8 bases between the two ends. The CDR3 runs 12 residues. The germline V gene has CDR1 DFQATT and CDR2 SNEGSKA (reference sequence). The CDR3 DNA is TGCAGTGCTAGAGAAGACAGTGATGAGCAGTTCTTC. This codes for CSAREDSDEQFF.

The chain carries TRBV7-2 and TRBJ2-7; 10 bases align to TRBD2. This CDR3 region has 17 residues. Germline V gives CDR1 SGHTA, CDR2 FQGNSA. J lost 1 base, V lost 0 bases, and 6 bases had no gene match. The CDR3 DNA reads TGTGCCAGCAGCTTAGCTTCAACTAGCGGGGTGTCCTACGAGCAGTACTTC. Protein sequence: CASSLASTSGVSYEQYF.

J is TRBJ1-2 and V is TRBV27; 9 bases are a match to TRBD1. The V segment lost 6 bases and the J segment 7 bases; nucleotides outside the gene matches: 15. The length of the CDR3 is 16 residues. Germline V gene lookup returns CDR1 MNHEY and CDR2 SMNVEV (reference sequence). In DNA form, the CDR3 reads TGTGCCAGCAGCGAAAGGACGGGACAGGGCTCCTCTGGCTACACCTTC. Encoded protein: CASSERTGQGSSGYTF.